A selection of T cell receptor beta chains follows, all from one sample in a study of low-dose radiotherapy and immunotherapy resistance in tumors. TCRdb processed the reads anew with MiXCR; each CDR3 protein has one entry. Seen here are roughly 38,000 distinct CDR3 sequences, roughly 20% observed once, and the top ten hold roughly 10%. Material: PBMCs, obtained after low-dose radiotherapy plus immunotherapy. These receptor sequences come from a female donor with ovarian cancer. The CDR3 runs from the conserved cysteine through the conserved F or W. A D gene is named only where the DNA matches it firmly. A row's size may be missing; if present it is once, few, many or a size class.

v_call: TRBV19; j_call: TRBJ2-6; clone_size: many; d_call: -; cdr3_aa: CASSMAEVAANVLTF; cdr3_nt: TGTGCCAGTAGTATGGCCGAAGTGGCGGCCAACGTCCTGACTTTC
v_call: TRBV3-1; j_call: TRBJ2-7; clone_size: -; d_call: -; cdr3_aa: CASSQTAVTYEQYF; cdr3_nt: TGTGCCAGCAGCCAAACAGCAGTAACCTACGAGCAGTACTTC
v_call: TRBV5-1; j_call: TRBJ2-7; clone_size: many; d_call: -; cdr3_aa: CASNLGGTQAYEQYF; cdr3_nt: TGCGCCAGCAACTTGGGGGGGACACAAGCCTACGAGCAGTACTTC
v_call: TRBV7-8; j_call: TRBJ2-5; clone_size: many; d_call: TRBD2; cdr3_aa: CASSLALWFGGGQETQYF; cdr3_nt: TGTGCCAGCAGCTTAGCGTTATGGTTTGGGGGGGGGCAAGAGACCCAGTACTTC
v_call: TRBV20-1; j_call: TRBJ1-5; clone_size: many; d_call: -; cdr3_aa: CSARTGARNNQPQHF; cdr3_nt: TGCAGTGCTAGGACGGGGGCAAGAAACAATCAGCCCCAGCATTTT
v_call: TRBV7-1; j_call: TRBJ1-2; clone_size: once; d_call: TRBD1; cdr3_aa: CASSSTGGLRGYTF; cdr3_nt: TGTGCCAGCAGCTCGACAGGGGGCCTGCGTGGCTACACCTTC
v_call: TRBV14; j_call: TRBJ2-5; clone_size: many; d_call: -; cdr3_aa: CASSQREETQYF; cdr3_nt: TGTGCCAGCAGCCAACGAGAAGAGACCCAGTACTTC
v_call: TRBV7-3; j_call: TRBJ1-6; clone_size: many; d_call: TRBD1; cdr3_aa: CASSPTGNSPLHF; cdr3_nt: TGTGCCAGCAGCCCGACAGGGAATTCACCCCTCCACTTT
v_call: TRBV11-3; j_call: TRBJ2-1; clone_size: -; d_call: TRBD1; cdr3_aa: CASSRDRGGDEQFF; cdr3_nt: TGTGCCAGCAGCCGGGACAGGGGAGGCGATGAGCAGTTCTTC
v_call: TRBV9; j_call: TRBJ2-7; clone_size: few; d_call: TRBD1; cdr3_aa: CASSPRQGYEQYF; cdr3_nt: TGTGCCAGCAGCCCCCGACAGGGCTACGAGCAGTACTTC
v_call: TRBV20-1; j_call: TRBJ2-5; clone_size: many; d_call: -; cdr3_aa: CSARPGEAHQYF; cdr3_nt: TGCAGTGCTAGACCTGGGGAGGCCCACCAGTACTTC
v_call: TRBV6-1; j_call: TRBJ1-1; clone_size: few; d_call: -; cdr3_aa: CASILRIPMNTEAFF; cdr3_nt: TGTGCCAGCATACTCAGGATCCCCATGAACACTGAAGCTTTCTTT
v_call: TRBV30; j_call: TRBJ1-4; clone_size: many; d_call: TRBD1; cdr3_aa: CAWSVPQGSEKLFF; cdr3_nt: TGTGCCTGGAGTGTACCACAGGGGAGTGAAAAACTGTTTTTT
v_call: TRBV12-3/TRBV12-4; j_call: TRBJ2-3; clone_size: many; d_call: TRBD2; cdr3_aa: CASSPGLLLTDTQYF; cdr3_nt: TGTGCCAGCAGTCCGGGACTATTACTCACAGATACGCAGTATTTT
v_call: TRBV30; j_call: TRBJ2-7; clone_size: few; d_call: -; cdr3_aa: CAWGPREAYEQYF; cdr3_nt: TGTGCCTGGGGCCCCCGAGAAGCCTACGAGCAGTACTTC
v_call: TRBV5-5; j_call: TRBJ2-3; clone_size: -; d_call: TRBD2; cdr3_aa: CASSSYLAGAVVDTQYF; cdr3_nt: TGTGCCAGCAGCTCCTACCTAGCGGGAGCGGTTGTGGATACGCAGTATTTT
v_call: TRBV7-6; j_call: TRBJ2-2; clone_size: many; d_call: -; cdr3_aa: CASSLDFGGTGELFF; cdr3_nt: TGTGCCAGCAGCTTAGACTTCGGGGGAACCGGGGAGCTGTTTTTT
v_call: TRBV28; j_call: TRBJ2-7; clone_size: many; d_call: TRBD2; cdr3_aa: CASSFRVGRYEQYF; cdr3_nt: TGTGCCAGCAGTTTCAGGGTCGGGAGGTACGAGCAGTACTTC
v_call: TRBV6-6; j_call: TRBJ2-2; clone_size: -; d_call: TRBD1; cdr3_aa: CATDYRGETGELFF; cdr3_nt: TGTGCCACCGATTACAGGGGGGAGACCGGGGAGCTGTTTTTT
v_call: TRBV6-1; j_call: TRBJ1-2; clone_size: -; d_call: TRBD1; cdr3_aa: CASSLDRGHYGYTF; cdr3_nt: TGTGCCAGCAGCCTTGACAGGGGACACTATGGCTACACCTTC
v_call: TRBV29-1; j_call: TRBJ1-1; clone_size: many; d_call: -; cdr3_aa: CSVGAGARADNTEAFF; cdr3_nt: TGCAGCGTTGGGGCTGGGGCCAGGGCGGATAACACTGAAGCTTTCTTT
v_call: TRBV7-9; j_call: TRBJ2-2; clone_size: many; d_call: -; cdr3_aa: CASSLWNTGELFF; cdr3_nt: TGTGCCAGCAGCTTATGGAACACCGGGGAGCTGTTTTTT
v_call: TRBV3-1; j_call: TRBJ1-1; clone_size: -; d_call: TRBD1; cdr3_aa: CASSLDRGFNTEAFF; cdr3_nt: TGTGCCAGCAGCCTAGACAGGGGGTTTAACACTGAAGCTTTCTTT
v_call: TRBV5-1; j_call: TRBJ2-3; clone_size: -; d_call: TRBD2; cdr3_aa: CASSLDGGGGDTQYF; cdr3_nt: TGCGCCAGCAGCTTGGATGGCGGGGGGGGAGATACGCAGTATTTT
v_call: TRBV2; j_call: TRBJ2-1; clone_size: many; d_call: TRBD2; cdr3_aa: CASSEQLAGGGNEQFF; cdr3_nt: TGTGCCAGCAGTGAGCAGCTAGCGGGAGGAGGCAATGAGCAGTTCTTC
v_call: TRBV9; j_call: TRBJ2-3; clone_size: many; d_call: -; cdr3_aa: CASSGLGVGTQYF; cdr3_nt: TGTGCCAGCAGCGGTTTAGGCGTGGGTACGCAGTATTTT
v_call: TRBV27; j_call: TRBJ2-7; clone_size: many; d_call: TRBD2; cdr3_aa: CASSPGLAGEREFYEQYF; cdr3_nt: TGTGCCAGCAGTCCAGGACTAGCGGGAGAGAGGGAGTTCTACGAGCAGTACTTC